The present T cell receptor (beta chain) was sequenced within a study of metastatic and nonmetastatic thyroid tumors. Across the whole study: Repertoire data that came from the blood and tumor or nodule tissue of malignant and benign thyroid patients were compared.

There are a few counts of this clone. At one boundary the junction diverges from the germline segment, which might be a read error. Germline CDR1 is SNHLY and CDR2 is FYNNEI. The CDR3 is made up of 15 amino acids. Through MiXCR, TCRdb re-clonotyped the PCR reads. The sample contains fewer than 100,000 clones, about 15% of which appear only once. No treatment of any kind had been given to any patient before thyroid surgery. This sequence joins TRBV2 and TRBJ1-5, with 9 bases lining up with TRBD1. This clonotype was obtained from a female donor with papillary thyroid cancer or a benign thyroid nodule (not recorded which). Some clones in this sample may be carry-over from other donors' samples. Sequencing was performed on blood. CDR3: CDSRSGTGSYQPKHF. DNA of the CDR3: TGTGACAGCAGATCTGGGACAGGGTCGTATCAGCCCAAGCATTTT.